This is a list of T cell receptor beta chains from one sample in a study of T-cell reconstitution after alpha-beta-depleted transplantation in children. MiXCR, run by TCRdb on the PCR reads, gives a single entry per CDR3 protein. The table has about 830,000 distinct CDR3 sequences, about 15% seen once; the top ten hold under 6%. Sequencing was performed on PBMCs, mostly from graft donor cells, taken 360 days after TCRalphabeta/CD19-depleted stem cell transplant. These receptors came from a male patient younger than 18 who had a stem cell transplant for acute lymphoblastic leukemia, so the T cells may come from the graft donor. The CDR3 runs from the conserved cysteine through the conserved F or W.

J,V,CDR3
TRBJ2-1,TRBV7-6,CASSSTGRLNNEQFF
TRBJ2-1,TRBV4-1,CASSQGMAGGRYNEQFF
TRBJ2-2,TRBV15,CATCPGLANTGELFF
TRBJ2-3,TRBV5-1,CASSLNPGQGSTDTQYF
TRBJ2-3,TRBV5-5,CASSLAAQGGTDTQYF
TRBJ1-6,TRBV12-3/TRBV12-4,CASSLPAIGLLHF
TRBJ2-1,TRBV2,CASSEPVGGRIDDLPFF
TRBJ2-7,TRBV7-9,CASSLQTTRHAQYF
TRBJ2-2,TRBV7-8,CASSSELGTGELFF
TRBJ1-3,TRBV27,CASRLSYSGSGNTIYF
TRBJ2-1,TRBV12-3/TRBV12-4,CASSLWDEQFF
TRBJ1-1,TRBV18,CASSPQKQSQRARTEAFF
TRBJ2-1,TRBV12-3/TRBV12-4,CASSPGFGNEQFF
TRBJ2-3,TRBV5-1,CASSFTSGFTDTQYF
TRBJ2-1,TRBV5-6,CASSRGLAFYNEQFF
TRBJ2-1,TRBV12-3/TRBV12-4,CASSQVAGGSYNEQFF
TRBJ2-6,TRBV12-3/TRBV12-4,CASSDVLRSGANVLTF
TRBJ2-7,TRBV20-1,CSARDPPGLLPYEQYF
TRBJ2-7,TRBV12-5,CASGLVPGTGYEQYF
TRBJ1-5,TRBV28,CASSLGWPRAGNSNQPQHF
TRBJ2-7,TRBV2,CASQVPGHGYEQYF
TRBJ1-2,TRBV7-8,CASSLGRGLDGYTF
TRBJ2-3,TRBV5-1,CASSLASSGVTDTQYF
TRBJ2-3,TRBV5-1,CASSSYSGRAMDTQYF
TRBJ2-7,TRBV12-3/TRBV12-4,CASSNVAGLSYEQYF
TRBJ2-1,TRBV20-1,CSARTQGSSYNEQFF
TRBJ2-7,TRBV15,CATSRVGTGVGYEQYF
TRBJ1-1,TRBV12-5,CASGLAKYTEAFF